This paragraph covers one T cell receptor (beta chain) sequence. These data originate in a study of blood T cell repertoires in COVID-19. The wider study: T cells, B-cell-depleted T cells, or PBMCs supplied cDNA or gDNA.

As originally analysed: Researchers report that nucleated cell counts were estimated from reference gene primer amplification. TCRdb's copy holds only in-frame clones and misses some; the assay was immunoSEQ multiplex PCR. V, J and clone size derive from that table, while D and trimming were established from the DNA sequence. This repertoire shows 300,000 to 500,000 clones, around nine tenths found once; its top ten account for over 0.9%. Participants came from roughly 23 US areas, aged roughly 18 to 90 years. Trimming removed 3 bases from V and 3 bases from J, with 9 bases in between. The CDR3 consists of 13 residues. Germline values: CDR1 SQVTM, CDR2 ANQGSEA.

The clonotype comes from a woman under 40 with acute COVID-19. This chain links TRBV29-1 with TRBJ1-5; weak D call: TRBD1 (5 bases). The sequencing sample was made of PBMCs or T cells enriched from blood (not recorded which). The CDR3 DNA reads TGCAGCGTTGAGGTGGGGCACAATCAGCCCCAGCATTTT. Amino acids: CSVEVGHNQPQHF.